This TCR beta chain was profiled in a study of T-cell memory formation after mild COVID-19. Study-wide results and caveats: Confirmation of SARS-CoV-2 specificity was lacking for second-wave clones peaking day 37. There were some responding clones in pre-infection memory, which suggested that cross-reactive memory had joined.

V was trimmed by 5 bases and J by 5 bases, leaving 13 bases between them. The germline V gene has CDR1 SGHTA and CDR2 FQGNSA. The CDR3 loop spans 14 amino acids. Points on this clonotype: Its antigen is as yet unknown.

TCR alpha and TCR beta cDNA libraries carrying sample barcodes and UMIs came from 5'RACE with constant-segment primers. A single record per CDR3 protein comes from TCRdb applying MiXCR to the 5' RACE reads. The sample shows roughly 400,000 distinct CDR3 sequences, roughly 15% of them seen only once. The TCR comes from a man between 18 and 35 years old who had mild COVID-19 (a few samples of this study predate the infection). Cell type and time point are not known. The chain couples TRBV7-2 to TRBJ1-5; D is undetermined. The specimen was PBMCs or a T cell subset sorted from them (not recorded which). In DNA form, the CDR3 reads TGTGCCAGCAGCCCTCCGGGGTCGTATCAGCCCCAGCATTTT. Protein sequence: CASSPPGSYQPQHF.